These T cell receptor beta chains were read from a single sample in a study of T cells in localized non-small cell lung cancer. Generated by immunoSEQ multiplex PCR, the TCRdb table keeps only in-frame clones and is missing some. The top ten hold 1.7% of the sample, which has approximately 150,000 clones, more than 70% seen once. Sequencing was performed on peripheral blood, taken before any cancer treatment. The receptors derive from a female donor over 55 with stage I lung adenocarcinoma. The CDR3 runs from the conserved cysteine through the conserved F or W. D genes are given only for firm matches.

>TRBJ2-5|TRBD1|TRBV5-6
CASSLDPGGQETQYF
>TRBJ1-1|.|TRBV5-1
CASSRTGGIQDTEAFF
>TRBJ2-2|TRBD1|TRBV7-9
CASSLSAGTGVGELFF
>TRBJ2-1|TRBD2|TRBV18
CASSPLAGGSDEQFF
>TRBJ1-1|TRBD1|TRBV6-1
CASQDRVNTEAFF
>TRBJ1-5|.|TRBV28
CASSLSKGWSNQPQHF
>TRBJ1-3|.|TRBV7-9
CASSLFTSGNTIYF
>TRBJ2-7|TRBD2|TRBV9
CASSTLGGGEQYF
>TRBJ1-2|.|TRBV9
CASSPARGLDGYTF
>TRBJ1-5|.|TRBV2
CASRGNTGNQPQHF
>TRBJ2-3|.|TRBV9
CASSPGTFSPTDTQYF
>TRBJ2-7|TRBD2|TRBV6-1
CASTVAGVLEQYF
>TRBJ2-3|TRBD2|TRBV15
CATRPGGLAGGRRTDTQYF
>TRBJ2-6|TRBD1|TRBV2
CASRPQDRGVGANVLTF
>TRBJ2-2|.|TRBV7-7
CASSLGGKFTGELFF
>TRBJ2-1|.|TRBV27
CASSIQGRSYNEQFF
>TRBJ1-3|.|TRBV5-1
CASSLVGYGNTIYF
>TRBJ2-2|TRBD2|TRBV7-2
CASSLSGSVAGELFF
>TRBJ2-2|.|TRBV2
CASRGTAATGELFF
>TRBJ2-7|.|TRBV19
CASSMFMGYEQYF
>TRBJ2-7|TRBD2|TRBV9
CASSAGGISYEQYF
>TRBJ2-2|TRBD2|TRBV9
CASSVGTSGTLLELFF
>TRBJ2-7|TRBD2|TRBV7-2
CASSLNPSGSYEQYF
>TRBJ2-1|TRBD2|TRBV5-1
CASSYATSGYNEQFF